This T cell receptor beta chain was profiled in a study of vaccination and CD4 T cells after COVID-19. In TCRdb, the PCR reads were re-called with MiXCR into one record per CDR3 protein. The table shows fewer than 30,000 distinct CDR3 sequences, with over 40% occurring only once. The CDR3 is 15 residues long. V dropped 4 bases and J dropped 1 base, with 11 bases sitting between them. Germline values: CDR1 SNHLY, CDR2 FYNNEI. Study observations and caveats: The cohort comprised relatively few convalescent patients, and no early post-infection timepoints were analyzed.

A remark on this clonotype: Its antigen is still unknown.

The sample in question was CD4+ T cells from blood, obtained before SARS-CoV-2 vaccination. The TCR originated in a human donor who had recovered from COVID-19. The chain employs TRBV2 and TRBJ1-5; TRBD1 is a possible D gene (5 bases). This chain's CDR3 is CASSAGSGSNQPQHF. For the CDR3, the DNA is TGTGCCAGCAGTGCAGGGTCTGGAAGCAATCAGCCCCAGCATTTT.